This note documents a single TCR beta chain sequence. Its antigen has not been determined. A read error is possible here, since a much larger clone lies one base away. Taken with the paper, the label for time point translates to: late sampling 161 to 241 days after vaccination in a few convalescent patients. Explained via the paper, the treatment or condition label denotes: approximately 10-day PBMC culture with coronavirus spike peptide pools or control peptides (ViraFEST assay). The ViraFEST assay, used in the study, expanded antigen-specific T cells with peptide pools and then identified the expanded clonotypes through TCR sequencing. The convalescent patients' positive SARS-CoV-2 PCR tests fell between March and December 2020, which was before the Alpha, Beta and Delta variants emerged in the United States. Some 2 million PBMCs per well were cultured in IMDM with roughly 5% human AB serum and around 10 IU/ml IL-2, plus 10 ug/ml peptide pools. Half of the culture medium was replaced with fresh IL-2-containing medium on days 3 and 7. After approximately eleven days of culture, CD4+ T cells were isolated by negative selection using the EasySep CD4+ T cell isolation kit. Ficoll-Paque Plus gradient centrifugation was used to isolate PBMCs from whole blood, and the isolated PBMCs were then either used fresh or cryopreserved at -140C. In general, triplicate wells were set up for every culture condition.

Ends trimmed: V by 5 bases, J by 4 bases; bases unmatched to a gene: 7. The CDR3 starts with the cysteine, ends with the phenylalanine, and has 15 residues. The read is trimmed to its CDR3 DNA, 45 bases read in frame from base 1. The germline V gene (reference sequence) provides CDR1 LNHDA and CDR2 SQIVND. This specimen comes from a study of vaccination and CD4 T cells after COVID-19 (dated by TCRdb to between 2022 and 2023). At the level of the whole study: Convalescent patients had a positive SARS-CoV-2 result on nasal swab PCR, and of these patients, several had mild disease and one had severe disease. In under 13 COVID-19 convalescent patients and several infection-naive healthy vaccine recipients, researchers compared the spike-specific CD4+ TCR repertoire from before mRNA vaccination with the repertoire from after. The time from the second vaccine dose to post-vaccine blood sampling had a median of approximately 72 days and ranged from roughly 12 to 250 days. Participants received two doses of either the Pfizer-BioNTech BNT162b2 vaccine (n=8) or the Moderna mRNA-1273 vaccine (n=2). The convalescent cohort included six males and four females, with two Hispanic individuals, seven Caucasians, two Asians and one multiracial person. As controls, cultures received a CEFX viral epitope pool (the positive control), an HIV-1 Nef peptide pool (the negative control), or no peptide at all. Post-COVID blood samples were collected from convalescent patients a median of roughly 100 days after diagnosis, with a range of roughly 35 to 180 days. Overlapping spike peptide pools from SARS-CoV-2 and from the common cold coronaviruses HCoV-NL63, HCoV-OC43 and HCoV-229E were used as culture stimuli. For three convalescent patients, samples were collected at an early post-vaccination timepoint (day 14) as well as at a late post-vaccination timepoint (days 161 to 241). What the authors observed across the whole study: Among the post-vaccine SARS-CoV-2-reactive clones in convalescent patients, a median around 85% showed up only after vaccination, which suggests vaccine-specific priming. The median number of SARS-CoV-2-reactive clonotypes rose from 20 to 25 after infection to 38 after vaccination, but the change was not significant. Of the vaccine-specific clones found in convalescent patients, nearly all (304 of 307) were mono-reactive for SARS-CoV-2 spike instead of being cross-reactive with common cold coronaviruses. Only a relatively small number of convalescent patients were included in the study, and early timepoints following natural infection were not analyzed.

Libraries were constructed by PCR. DNA from cultured CD4+ T cells was subjected to TCR sequencing with the Oncomine TCR Beta short-read assay at the Johns Hopkins FTIC core. Genomic DNA was extracted from the cultured CD4+ T cells with the QIAamp micro DNA kit. The Oncomine TCR Beta libraries from cultured CD4+ T cells were pooled using unique dual indexes and then sequenced on an Illumina iSeq 100. For the original study's pipeline: Non-productive sequences were filtered out, and CDR3s that did not start with C, did not end with F or W, or were shorter than 7 amino acids were discarded. Antigen-specific clonotypes were identified using the MANAFEST web application through comparison of peptide-stimulated wells with reference and other culture wells. Positive clones required FDR below 0.05, an odds ratio above 5, and productive frequency above 0.1% in at least two of three replicate wells. A clonotype counted as cross-reactive if it showed significant expansion both in the SARS-CoV-2 spike wells and in at least one common cold coronavirus spike condition. Using R version 3.6.1, CDR3 homology was evaluated through Levenshtein distances (stringdist) along with unrooted phylogenetic trees (ape). Using fastp trimming at Q25 and MiXCR clonotype assembly, TCRdb reanalyzed the public sequencing data and kept in-frame beta chains. Identical CDR3 protein sequences are pooled into one entry, listed with their most common genes and DNA. The V and J calls were not made by the authors but by TCRdb's processing. In all, the sample holds 20,000 to 25,000 distinct CDR3 sequences, and 30% to 40% of those were seen once. The top ten constitute less than 35% of the sample.

The origin of this receptor is a human donor who had recovered from COVID-19. The sample was CD4+ T cells from blood, cultured in vitro, taken about 7 months after SARS-CoV-2 vaccination. The receptor chain draws on TRBV19 and TRBJ2-3, with 9 central nucleotides matching TRBD2. The CDR3 in this case is CASSYPSGTSDTQYF. The nucleotides read TGTGCCAGTAGTTACCCTAGCGGGACCTCAGATACGCAGTATTTT. Reference TRBV19 and TRBJ2-3 proteins supply the regions before and after the CDR3; the full variable domain is: DGGITQSPKYLFRKEGQNVTLSCEQNLNHDAMYWYRQDPGQGLRLIYYSQIVNDFQKGDIAEGYSVSREKKESFPLTVTSAQKNPTAFYLCASSYPSGTSDTQYFGPGTRLTVL.